The entry below describes one TCR beta chain. Germline assignment: CDR1 SGHTA and CDR2 FQGNSA. Trimming took 3 bases from V and 8 from J; bases not matched to a gene: 4. This CDR3 region has 14 residues. Sequenced by immunoSEQ multiplex PCR; TCRdb stores in-frame clones only, minus some. This sample has 210,000 or so clones, with roughly 90% found just once. This specimen comes from a study of blood T cell repertoires in COVID-19. For the study at large: T cells, B-cell-depleted T cells, or PBMCs supplied cDNA or gDNA.

The specimen was PBMCs or T cells enriched from blood (not recorded which). The receptor comes from a woman aged 50 to 60 in a cohort exposed to, infected with or recovered from COVID-19 (not recorded which). The chain carries TRBV7-2 and TRBJ1-4, with 9 bases aligning to TRBD1. The CDR3 is CASSLNRGREKLFF. CDR3 DNA: TGTGCCAGCAGCTTGAACAGGGGGCGGGAAAAACTGTTTTTT.